This T cell receptor (beta chain) was obtained from a study of patients with pleural tuberculosis (TCRdb year 2014). Regarding this clonotype: The specificity of this receptor is unknown. Germline is not matched at one junction end, which may reflect a read error.

From the cysteine up to the phenylalanine, the CDR3 has a length of 13 residues. The only DNA kept is the CDR3, 39 bases in frame from the first base. Taken from the germline V gene, the CDR1 and CDR2 loops are SNHLY and FYNNEI. The sequencer listed for this sample is Illumina Genome Analyzer IIx. Starting from the raw public reads, TCRdb applied fastp trimming at Q25, assembled clones with MiXCR and retained in-frame beta chains. A single entry per CDR3 protein holds the most common genes and DNA from its merged rows. The sample table contains 25,000 to 30,000 distinct CDR3 sequences; only one count was recorded for 18% of them. The top ten clonotypes cover roughly 3.6% of the sample.

The source is a human donor with pleural tuberculosis. The chain was built from TRBV2 and TRBJ2-3; TRBD1 lines up with 8 middle nucleotides. What was sequenced was peripheral blood. The DNA reads TGTGCCAGCAGTGGACAGGGGACAGGTACGCAGTATTTT. This codes for CASSGQGTGTQYF.